The rows below give T cell receptor beta chains drawn from one sample of a study of blood T cell repertoires in COVID-19. TCRdb's copy holds only in-frame clones and misses some; the assay was immunoSEQ multiplex PCR. The table has roughly 400,000 clones, 70% to 90% seen once. Sequenced input: peripheral blood. The receptors stem from a woman aged 60-70 years with COVID-19, enrolled during active disease. Each CDR3 is given with its conserved first and last residue. The order of the fields is J gene, D gene, V gene, clone size, CDR3 protein, CDR3 DNA. The D gene is left open where the match is weak. Clone size is shown for a subset of rows, as once, few, many or a class of expanded clone.

TRBJ1-5 | TRBD1 | TRBV10-3 | . | CANRQGNNQPQHF | TGTGCCAACCGACAGGGGAACAATCAGCCCCAGCATTTT
TRBJ1-1 | . | TRBV5-4 | few | CASSLFQNTEAFF | TGTGCCAGCAGCTTGTTTCAGAACACTGAAGCTTTCTTT
TRBJ2-7 | . | TRBV7-9 | . | CASTKGGDGSEQYF | TGTGCCAGCACTAAAGGGGGGGACGGCTCCGAGCAGTACTTC
TRBJ1-5 | . | TRBV27 | . | CASSPTGGNQPQHF | TGTGCCAGCAGTCCGACTGGAGGCAATCAGCCCCAGCATTTT
TRBJ2-1 | TRBD2 | TRBV7-9 | . | CASSSERDSYNEQFF | TGTGCCAGCAGCTCTGAGCGGGACTCCTACAATGAGCAGTTCTTC
TRBJ2-2 | TRBD1 | TRBV3-1/TRBV3-2 | . | CASSQTLGQGAYGTGELFF | TGTGCCAGCAGCCAAACCTTAGGACAGGGGGCGTATGGCACCGGGGAGCTGTTTTTT
TRBJ2-5 | TRBD2 | TRBV5-1 | . | CASSLIAGGPETQYF | TGCGCCAGCAGCTTGATAGCGGGGGGGCCCGAGACCCAGTACTTC
TRBJ1-3 | . | TRBV2 | . | CASSVLDSGNTIYF | TGTGCCAGCAGTGTTTTAGACTCTGGAAACACCATATATTTT
TRBJ1-3 | TRBD1 | TRBV3-1/TRBV3-2 | . | CASSQGGGSPGNTIYF | TGTGCCAGCAGCCAAGGAGGGGGCAGCCCTGGAAACACCATATATTTT
TRBJ1-5 | . | TRBV6-1 | once | CASSEFRRDSDF | TGTGCCAGCAGTGAATTTCGCCGGGACTCGGATTTT
TRBJ1-4 | . | TRBV18 | once | CASSPGAISNTNEKLFF | TGTGCCAGCTCACCAGGGGCGATCTCCAATACTAATGAAAAACTGTTTTTT
TRBJ1-4 | . | TRBV6-5 | . | CASRDRTATNEKLFF | TGTGCCAGCAGGGATAGGACAGCAACTAATGAAAAACTGTTTTTT
TRBJ2-5 | TRBD2 | TRBV5-1 | . | CASSARLAGPQETQYF | TGCGCCAGCAGCGCCCGACTAGCGGGTCCTCAAGAGACCCAGTACTTC
TRBJ2-4 | . | TRBV19 | . | CASSGVGATKNIQYF | TGTGCCAGTAGTGGGGTAGGGGCTACCAAAAACATTCAGTACTTC
TRBJ2-3 | TRBD2 | TRBV2 | once | CASSEYGTTRTDTQYF | TGTGCCAGCAGTGAATATGGGACTACGCGCACAGATACGCAGTATTTT
TRBJ2-5 | TRBD1 | TRBV19 | . | CASREQGAETQYF | TGTGCCAGTAGGGAACAGGGGGCCGAGACCCAGTACTTC
TRBJ1-1 | TRBD1 | TRBV19 | . | CASSPGTGSWNTEAFF | TGTGCCAGTAGCCCCGGGACAGGGAGTTGGAACACTGAAGCTTTCTTT
TRBJ1-5 | . | TRBV18 | . | CASSPGAGDQPQHF | TGTGCCAGCTCACCAGGGGCAGGGGACCAGCCCCAGCATTTT
TRBJ2-4 | . | TRBV12-3/TRBV12-4 | once | CASSDTAGVGQYF | TGTGCCAGCAGCGACACGGCCGGGGTTGGTCAGTACTTC
TRBJ1-2 | . | TRBV6-5 | . | CASRGGAGYGYTF | TGTGCCAGCAGGGGAGGGGCCGGCTATGGCTACACCTTC
TRBJ1-2 | . | TRBV15 | . | CATSRDLASYYGYTF | TGTGCCACCAGCAGAGACCTGGCATCCTACTATGGCTACACCTTC
TRBJ2-5 | TRBD2 | TRBV19 | . | CASSALSGGGETQYF | TGTGCCAGTAGCGCTCTCAGCGGGGGGGGAGAGACCCAGTACTTC
TRBJ1-3 | . | TRBV6-1 | . | CASSDPPGNTIYF | TGTGCCAGCAGTGATCCCCCGGGAAACACCATATATTTT
TRBJ2-1 | TRBD1 | TRBV28 | . | CASSPGDRQQFF | TGTGCCAGCAGTCCAGGGGACAGACAGCAGTTCTTC
TRBJ2-1 | TRBD1 | TRBV6-6 | . | CASSLRGQDLERGSYNEQFF | TGTGCCAGCAGTCTCCGGGGACAGGACCTTGAGAGGGGCTCCTACAATGAGCAGTTCTTC
TRBJ1-1 | . | TRBV6-4 | . | CASSDAQGTAFF | TGTGCCAGCAGTGACGCCCAGGGAACAGCTTTCTTT
TRBJ1-2 | . | TRBV19 | . | CASSAHRETNYGYTF | TGTGCCAGTAGTGCCCACAGGGAAACTAACTATGGCTACACCTTC
TRBJ2-3 | TRBD1 | TRBV15 | . | CATRGQGKADTQYF | TGTGCCACCCGGGGACAGGGTAAGGCAGATACGCAGTATTTT
TRBJ1-3 | . | TRBV30 | . | CAWSVQGGNTIYF | TGTGCCTGGAGTGTACAGGGTGGAAACACCATATATTTT
TRBJ2-1 | . | TRBV12-1 | . | CASSFSGGGIYNEQFF | TGTGCCAGCAGCTTTTCCGGCGGGGGTATATACAATGAGCAGTTCTTC
TRBJ2-3 | . | TRBV9 | . | CASSVGLASTDTQYF | TGTGCCAGCAGCGTAGGGCTAGCTAGCACAGATACGCAGTATTTT
TRBJ1-2 | . | TRBV2 | . | CASSETPGGYTF | TGTGCCAGCAGTGAAACCCCAGGTGGCTACACCTTC
TRBJ2-5 | . | TRBV5-1 | . | CASSLAGGRETQYF | TGCGCCAGCAGCTTGGCCGGGGGGCGGGAGACCCAGTACTTC
TRBJ2-1 | . | TRBV5-4 | few | CASSLEQYNEQFF | TGTGCCAGCAGCTTGGAACAGTACAATGAGCAGTTCTTC
TRBJ1-2 | TRBD1 | TRBV2 | . | CASSEALRQGHGYTF | TGTGCCAGCAGTGAAGCGCTTCGACAGGGACACGGCTACACCTTC
TRBJ1-6 | . | TRBV30 | . | CAWKLPRAAYSPLHF | TGTGCCTGGAAGCTACCGAGGGCAGCCTATTCACCCCTCCACTTT
TRBJ2-1 | TRBD1 | TRBV5-1 | . | CASSLFGPGQGAGNEQFF | TGCGCCAGCAGCTTATTTGGACCGGGACAGGGGGCGGGTAATGAGCAGTTCTTC
TRBJ2-7 | . | TRBV28 | . | CASKAGTYEQYF | TGTGCCAGCAAGGCCGGGACCTACGAGCAGTACTTC
TRBJ2-5 | . | TRBV9 | . | CASSGGHGGRGQETQYF | TGTGCCAGCAGCGGAGGCCACGGCGGGCGGGGTCAAGAGACCCAGTACTTC
TRBJ2-2 | . | TRBV2 | . | CASSELDTPSGTGELFF | TGTGCCAGCAGTGAATTGGACACTCCTTCGGGCACCGGGGAGCTGTTTTTT
TRBJ2-3 | . | TRBV7-3 | . | CASSANSGTYTDTQYF | TGTGCCAGCAGCGCCAATAGCGGCACATACACAGATACGCAGTATTTT
TRBJ2-7 | TRBD1 | TRBV6-5 | . | CASRTTGTGRYEQYF | TGTGCCAGCAGAACCACCGGGACAGGCAGATACGAGCAGTACTTC
TRBJ2-3 | . | TRBV3-1/TRBV3-2 | . | CASSQWPRTDTQYF | TGTGCCAGCAGCCAATGGCCGCGCACAGATACGCAGTATTTT
TRBJ1-1 | . | TRBV20-1 | . | CSASERTEAFF | TGCAGTGCTAGCGAGCGGACTGAAGCTTTCTTT
TRBJ2-4 | . | TRBV9 | . | CASSVVGSDDIQYF | TGTGCCAGCAGCGTAGTGGGCTCTGATGACATTCAGTACTTC
TRBJ2-5 | TRBD2 | TRBV6-2/TRBV6-3 | . | CASSFPGLAGGETQYF | TGTGCCAGCAGTTTCCCGGGACTAGCGGGTGGAGAGACCCAGTACTTC
TRBJ1-1 | . | TRBV27 | few | CASSLGQNTEAFF | TGTGCCAGCAGTTTGGGGCAGAACACTGAAGCTTTCTTT
TRBJ2-1 | TRBD1 | TRBV2 | . | CATQGARGQFF | TGTGCCACCCAGGGGGCCCGGGGGCAGTTCTTC
TRBJ2-7 | . | TRBV2 | . | CASSVDRGYEQYF | TGTGCCAGCAGTGTGGACCGGGGGTACGAGCAGTACTTC
TRBJ2-7 | TRBD1 | TRBV19 | . | CASSTDRVAEQYF | TGTGCCAGTAGCACAGACAGGGTGGCCGAGCAGTACTTC
TRBJ1-2 | TRBD1 | TRBV2 | . | CASSEANLGTGGDGYTF | TGTGCCAGCAGTGAAGCGAATTTGGGGACAGGGGGGGATGGCTACACCTTC
TRBJ2-7 | TRBD1 | TRBV15 | . | CATSRSPGQGIRQYF | TGTGCCACCAGCAGATCCCCGGGACAGGGGATACGGCAGTACTTC
TRBJ2-7 | . | TRBV5-1 | . | CASSLMGGASSYEQYF | TGCGCCAGCAGCTTGATGGGCGGGGCCAGCTCCTACGAGCAGTACTTC
TRBJ1-2 | TRBD1 | TRBV6-5 | once | CASSLTGTGNYGYTF | TGTGCCAGCAGTCTGACCGGGACAGGGAACTATGGCTACACCTTC
TRBJ2-5 | . | TRBV7-9 | . | CASSLELAKETQYF | TGTGCCAGCAGCTTAGAGTTAGCCAAAGAGACCCAGTACTTC
TRBJ1-1 | . | TRBV7-3 | . | CASSLTGGAIEAFF | TGTGCCAGCAGCTTAACCGGGGGAGCAATTGAAGCTTTCTTT
TRBJ2-1 | . | TRBV6-1 | . | CASSDGGRRYGEQFF | TGTGCCAGCAGTGATGGAGGGCGACGTTACGGTGAGCAGTTCTTC
TRBJ2-6 | TRBD1 | TRBV2 | . | CASSTGVGGANVLTF | TGTGCCAGCAGCACAGGGGTCGGCGGGGCCAACGTCCTGACTTTC
TRBJ1-2 | . | TRBV20-1 | . | CSGLANYGYTF | TGCAGTGGCCTAGCTAACTATGGCTACACCTTC
TRBJ2-6 | TRBD1 | TRBV6-4 | . | CASSSDLGQGANVLTF | TGTGCCAGCAGTTCTGACCTGGGACAGGGGGCCAACGTCCTGACTTTC